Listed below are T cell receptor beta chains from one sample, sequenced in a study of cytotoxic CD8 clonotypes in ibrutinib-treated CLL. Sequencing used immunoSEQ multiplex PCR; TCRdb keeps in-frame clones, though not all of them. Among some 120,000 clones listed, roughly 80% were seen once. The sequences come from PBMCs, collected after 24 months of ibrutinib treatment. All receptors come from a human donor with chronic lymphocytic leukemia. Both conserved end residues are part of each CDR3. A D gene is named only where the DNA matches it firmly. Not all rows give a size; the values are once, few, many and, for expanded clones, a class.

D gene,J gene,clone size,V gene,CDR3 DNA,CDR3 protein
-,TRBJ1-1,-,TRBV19,TGTGCCAGTATGGGGGGTGGCACTGAAGCTTTCTTT,CASMGGGTEAFF
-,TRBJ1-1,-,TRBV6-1,TGTGCCAGCAGTACCGACAGGCTGAACACTGAAGCTTTCTTT,CASSTDRLNTEAFF
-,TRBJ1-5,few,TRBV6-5,TGTGCCAGCAGTTACGGACGCGGTCAACCCCAGCATTTT,CASSYGRGQPQHF
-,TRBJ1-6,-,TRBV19,TGTGCCAGTAGGACGGGGGCAGGTTCACCCCTCCACTTT,CASRTGAGSPLHF
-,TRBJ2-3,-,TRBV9,TGTGCCAGTTCGAGCACCTTGCTCACAGATACGCAGTATTTT,CASSSTLLTDTQYF
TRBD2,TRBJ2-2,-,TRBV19,TGTGCCAGTAGTGCACGGAGCGGGGCCGGGGAGCTGTTTTTT,CASSARSGAGELFF
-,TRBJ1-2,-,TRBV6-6,TGTGCCAGCAGTCAGGGCGGGGGAAAGGACACCTTC,CASSQGGGKDTF
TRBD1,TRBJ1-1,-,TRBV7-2,TGTGCCAGCAGCTCAGGGGTTAGGACAGGTCTCCCTGAAGCTTTCTTT,CASSSGVRTGLPEAFF
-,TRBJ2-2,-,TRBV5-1,TGCGCCAGCAGCTTAGATCGACTCACCGGGGAGCTGTTTTTT,CASSLDRLTGELFF
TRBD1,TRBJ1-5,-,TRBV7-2,TGTGCCAGCAGCTATACAGGGGGAGGGAGTCAGCCCCAGCATTTT,CASSYTGGGSQPQHF
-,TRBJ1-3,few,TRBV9,TGTGCCAGCAGCGTAGGCCCGGGAGGGGACACCATATATTTT,CASSVGPGGDTIYF
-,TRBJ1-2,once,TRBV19,TGTGCCAGTATGGCGGGCGGAGGGGCCTATGGCTACACCTTC,CASMAGGGAYGYTF
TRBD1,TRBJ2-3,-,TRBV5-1,TGCGCCAGCAGTCGACAGGGCCCAGATACGCAGTATTTT,CASSRQGPDTQYF
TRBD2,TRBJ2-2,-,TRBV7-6,TGTGCCGCGGGGGGTTTGAACACCGGGGAGCTGTTTTTT,CAAGGLNTGELFF
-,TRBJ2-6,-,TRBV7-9,TGTGCCAGCAGCCAAGGGTTGGGGAGAAGCTCTGGGGCCAACGTCCTGACTTTC,CASSQGLGRSSGANVLTF
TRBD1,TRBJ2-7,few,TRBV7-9,TGTGCCAGCAGCTTAAGTGGCGGACAGGGAAGGCACGAGCAGTACTTC,CASSLSGGQGRHEQYF
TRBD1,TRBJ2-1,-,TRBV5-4,TGTGCCAGCAGCCTGAAGACAGGGGGTTGGGACAATGAGCAGTTCTTC,CASSLKTGGWDNEQFF
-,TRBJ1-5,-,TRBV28,TGTGCCAGCAGACCGGGGGGATTCAATCAGCCCCAGCATTTT,CASRPGGFNQPQHF
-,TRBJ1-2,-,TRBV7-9,TGTGCCAGCAGCTTAGATTCGGGGCTTTCGTATGGCTACACCTTC,CASSLDSGLSYGYTF
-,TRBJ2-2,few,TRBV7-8,TGTGCCAGCAGCCAAACTACCGGGGAGCTGTTTTTT,CASSQTTGELFF
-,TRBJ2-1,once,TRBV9,TGTGCCAGCAGCGTAGATCTACGGGACTACAATGAGCAGTTCTTC,CASSVDLRDYNEQFF
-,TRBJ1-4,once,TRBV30,TGTGCCTGGAGTTATTGGAGAATTAATGAAAAACTGTTTTTT,CAWSYWRINEKLFF
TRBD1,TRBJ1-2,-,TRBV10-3,TGTGCCATCAGGACAGGGGAACTCTATGGCTACACCTTC,CAIRTGELYGYTF
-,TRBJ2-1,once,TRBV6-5,TGTGCCAGCAGTTACCGTTCATACAATGAGCAGTTCTTC,CASSYRSYNEQFF
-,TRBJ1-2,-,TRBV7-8,TGTGCCAGCAGCCCGAGGAGTCTCGGGAATGGCTACACCTTC,CASSPRSLGNGYTF
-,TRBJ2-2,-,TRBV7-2,TGTGCCAGCAGCGGCCTGAACACCGGGGAGCTGTTTTTT,CASSGLNTGELFF
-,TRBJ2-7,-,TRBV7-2,TGTGCCAGCAGCCGGGACGCCTACGAGCAGTACTTC,CASSRDAYEQYF